Here is one T cell receptor (beta chain) with its context. The antigen remains unidentified. TCRdb's copy holds only in-frame clones and misses some; the assay was immunoSEQ multiplex PCR. The table shows approximately 1.9 million clones, with just over 90% occurring only once. This sample stems from a study of shared clonotypes between healthy human individuals. Overall study results and limits: Clonotypes shared by all four sorted-subset donors had higher generation probabilities than non-shared clonotypes.

CD45RO-negative CD8 cells positively selected for CCR7 made up the naive population, which excluded terminally differentiated effector memory CD45RA+ cells. The donors, healthy adults who were HIV-negative, had experienced no recent acute infections or vaccinations. V was cut by 1 base and J by 3 bases, with 13 bases left in between. The CDR3 runs to 16 residues. From germline, CDR1 is KGHSH and CDR2 LQKENI. The specimen sequenced was naive CD8+ T cells from PBMCs. V gene TRBV18 combines with J gene TRBJ2-1; no firm D call. The receptor's source is a man between 18 and 29 years old in good health. Some clones in this sample may be carry-over from other donors' samples. CDR3 residues: CASSPRRTAVYNEQFF. The CDR3 bases are TGTGCCAGCTCACCACGAAGGACCGCGGTCTACAATGAGCAGTTCTTC.